This is a list of T cell receptor beta chains from one sample in a study of blood T cell repertoires in COVID-19. Using immunoSEQ multiplex PCR, the repertoire was profiled, and TCRdb retains in-frame clones only, with some absent. The sample holds roughly 130,000 clones, roughly 80% seen once. Sequencing used peripheral blood. The receptors stem from a woman aged 55 to 70 with acute or convalescent COVID-19. Both conserved end residues are part of each CDR3. D genes are given only for firm matches. Not every row has a clone size; where given, it reads once, few, many or a size class.

j_call v_call d_call clone_size cdr3_nt cdr3_aa
TRBJ1-1 TRBV10-3 . . TGTGCCATGCAGGGAATGGACACTGAAGCTTTCTTT CAMQGMDTEAFF
TRBJ2-1 TRBV5-6 . . TGTGCCAGCAGCTTAGGGGGACCCCTCTCCTACAATGAGCAGTTCTTC CASSLGGPLSYNEQFF
TRBJ1-5 TRBV6-5 . . TGTGCCAGCAGTTACTCTCCTGGCACCGATCAGCCCCAGCATTTT CASSYSPGTDQPQHF
TRBJ1-1 TRBV7-2 . . TGTGCCAGCAGCTCAGGACAGTTGGGCCAGCCTGAAGCTTTCTTT CASSSGQLGQPEAFF
TRBJ1-5 TRBV19 . . TGTGCCAGTAGTAAGGGGGGGACCATTCAGCCCCAGCATTTT CASSKGGTIQPQHF
TRBJ2-2 TRBV6-5 TRBD2 . TGTGCCAGCAGTCCGGGACCGGGGGGTGCCGGGGAGCTGTTTTTT CASSPGPGGAGELFF
TRBJ1-3 TRBV30 TRBD1 once TGTGCCTGGACAGGGGGGCCTGGAAACACCATATATTTT CAWTGGPGNTIYF
TRBJ1-5 TRBV4-1 . . TGCGCCAGCAGCCAAGGAGCGTCACTTTATAGCAATCAGCCCCAGCATTTT CASSQGASLYSNQPQHF
TRBJ1-2 TRBV4-1 TRBD1 . TGCGCCAGCAGCCACCCGGACAGGGTAGCGAGTGGCTACACCTTC CASSHPDRVASGYTF
TRBJ1-1 TRBV6-6 . . TGTGCCAGCAGTTACGGGGGGGAAGCTGAAGCTTTCTTT CASSYGGEAEAFF
TRBJ1-1 TRBV19 . . TGTGCCAGTAGCCAGGGATACACTGAAGCTTTCTTT CASSQGYTEAFF
TRBJ1-2 TRBV5-6 TRBD1 once TGTGCCAGCAGTTCCGACAGGGGCCTGTATGGCTACACCTTC CASSSDRGLYGYTF
TRBJ1-1 TRBV5-6 TRBD1 . TGTGCCAGCAGCTTGGGAGGGGGCGTGTGGACTGAAGCTTTCTTT CASSLGGGVWTEAFF
TRBJ1-3 TRBV6-6 TRBD1 . TGTGCCAGCAGAGGGGGCTCCGGAAACACCATATATTTT CASRGGSGNTIYF
TRBJ2-7 TRBV29-1 . . TGCAGCATTCGAACATCCGGGATGGGCTCCTACGAGCAGTACTTC CSIRTSGMGSYEQYF
TRBJ1-1 TRBV11-3 . . TGTGCCAGCAGCTTAGCTGGCCGGAACACTGAAGCTTTCTTT CASSLAGRNTEAFF
TRBJ1-2 TRBV10-3 TRBD1 . TGTGCCATCAGGCCAACAGGGGCCCGAAACTATGGCTACACCTTC CAIRPTGARNYGYTF
TRBJ1-1 TRBV19 TRBD1 few TGTGCCAGTAGTATGGGGACAGGATTTAACACTGAAGCTTTCTTT CASSMGTGFNTEAFF
TRBJ2-1 TRBV18 TRBD2 . TGTGCCAGCTCGCCGACTAGCGTAAGACACAATGAGCAGTTCTTC CASSPTSVRHNEQFF
TRBJ2-5 TRBV19 . . TGTGCCAGTAGTTCCAGCGGGCGAGAGACCCAGTACTTC CASSSSGRETQYF
TRBJ1-1 TRBV19 TRBD1 . TGTGCCAGTAGTACACAGGGGGGACGTGGCACTGAAGCTTTCTTT CASSTQGGRGTEAFF
TRBJ1-6 TRBV5-1 TRBD1 . TGCGCCAGCAGCCGGGACAGCCTTTCACCCCTCCACTTT CASSRDSLSPLHF
TRBJ2-1 TRBV19 TRBD1 . TGTGCCAGTAGTATAGCGGACAGGCCCTACAATGAGCAGTTCTTC CASSIADRPYNEQFF
TRBJ1-2 TRBV4-2 TRBD1 . TGTGCCAGCAGCCAAGAGGGACAGGGGTACGGCTACACCTTC CASSQEGQGYGYTF
TRBJ1-5 TRBV2 . few TGTGCCAGCAGTCCAGACAGACGCAATCAGCCCCAGCATTTT CASSPDRRNQPQHF
TRBJ2-3 TRBV4-1 TRBD2 once TGCGCCAGCAGCCAAGTAGCGGGGGTCACAGATACGCAGTATTTT CASSQVAGVTDTQYF
TRBJ1-6 TRBV7-9 . . TGTGCCAGCAGCTCTCAGGGGAATTCACCCCTCCACTTT CASSSQGNSPLHF
TRBJ1-1 TRBV7-9 . . TGTGCCAGCAGCCGTCGACAGGAAAACACTGAAGCTTTCTTT CASSRRQENTEAFF
TRBJ1-5 TRBV30 . . TGTGCCTGGACGAGGGACTTTGATCAGCCCCAGCATTTT CAWTRDFDQPQHF
TRBJ2-6 TRBV18 . . TGTGCCAGCTCACTCACCGACAACCTCTCTGGGGCCAACGTCCTGACTTTC CASSLTDNLSGANVLTF
TRBJ1-2 TRBV3-1/TRBV3-2 . . TGTGCCAGCAGCCAAGGAACATCTAACTATGGCTACACCTTC CASSQGTSNYGYTF
TRBJ1-1 TRBV29-1 TRBD1 . TGCAGCTCCAGGGGGCAGACTGAAGCTTTCTTT CSSRGQTEAFF
TRBJ1-1 TRBV2 . . TGTGCCAGCAGTAGGACGGGGATAAACACTGAAGCTTTCTTT CASSRTGINTEAFF
TRBJ1-4 TRBV4-1 TRBD1 . TGCGCCAGCAGCCAAGATTGGACCAGGGGGAGTGAAAAACTGTTTTTT CASSQDWTRGSEKLFF
TRBJ1-3 TRBV9 . . TGTGCCAGCGCCCGGGGGGCTGGAAACACCATATATTTT CASARGAGNTIYF
TRBJ2-1 TRBV5-1 TRBD1 . TGCGCCAGCAGCTTGGGACAGGGGGCCTACAATGAGCAGTTCTTC CASSLGQGAYNEQFF
TRBJ2-5 TRBV9 TRBD2 . TGTGCCAGCAGCGTAAGCAGCGGGGGGGTCAGGGAGACCCAGTACTTC CASSVSSGGVRETQYF
TRBJ2-1 TRBV24-1 TRBD2 once TGTGCCACCAGTGACGGGACTAGCGGCTACAATGAGCAGTTCTTC CATSDGTSGYNEQFF
TRBJ2-3 TRBV18 TRBD2 . TGTGCCAGCTCACCAAGTCCGGGGGGAGATACGCAGTATTTT CASSPSPGGDTQYF
TRBJ1-1 TRBV3-1/TRBV3-2 . . TGTGCCAGCAGCCCCGCGGGGAACACTGAAGCTTTCTTT CASSPAGNTEAFF
TRBJ1-4 TRBV7-9 TRBD1 . TGTGCCAGCAGCTTGTCCAGGGGGTGGACTAATGAAAAACTGTTTTTT CASSLSRGWTNEKLFF
TRBJ2-6 TRBV19 TRBD1 many TGTGCCAGTAGTTGGACAGGGGGCTCTGGGGCCAACGTCCTGACTTTC CASSWTGGSGANVLTF
TRBJ1-4 TRBV9 . . TGTGCCAGCAGCTCCCTCGGGGGTCCGGGTGAAAAACTGTTTTTT CASSSLGGPGEKLFF
TRBJ1-1 TRBV5-8 TRBD1 . TGTGCCAGCAGCTCTGGACAGGGACAGTCTCAAGCTTTCTTT CASSSGQGQSQAFF
TRBJ1-1 TRBV27 TRBD1 few TGTGCCAGCAGTGCCCCGACAGGGTACACTGAAGCTTTCTTT CASSAPTGYTEAFF
TRBJ2-2 TRBV7-3 TRBD1 once TGTGCCAGCAGCTCGACCTCGGGACAGGGAAGGGAGCTGTTTTTT CASSSTSGQGRELFF
TRBJ1-5 TRBV6-5 . few TGTGCCAGCTCCGCGGGGTGGAATCAGCCCCAGCATTTT CASSAGWNQPQHF
TRBJ2-3 TRBV5-1 TRBD1 once TGCGCCAGCAGCCGGCGAGGGGGCCCGGGCACAGATACGCAGTATTTT CASSRRGGPGTDTQYF
TRBJ2-3 TRBV7-6 TRBD2 . TGTGCCAGCAGCTTTCGACCTAGCGGGGGGGCCCTTTTAGATACGCAGTATTTT CASSFRPSGGALLDTQYF
TRBJ2-4 TRBV6-5 . . TGTGCCAGCAGGGAGCTAGCCAAAAACATTCAGTACTTC CASRELAKNIQYF
TRBJ2-3 TRBV5-1 TRBD1 once TGCGCCAGCAGCTTAGGACAGGCTCTTCCAGATACGCAGTATTTT CASSLGQALPDTQYF
TRBJ1-2 TRBV7-9 TRBD1 . TGTGCCAGCAGCTCCAACAACAGGGGGCTATCTTCCTTC CASSSNNRGLSSF
TRBJ2-1 TRBV5-4 . . TGTGCCAGCAGCCTTCGGACTGGTGCCCCTAGCAATGAGCAGTTCTTC CASSLRTGAPSNEQFF
TRBJ2-5 TRBV3-1/TRBV3-2 TRBD2 . TGTGCCAGCAGCCAAGAGACTAGCGGGGGCTTCCCCCGGGCCCAGTACTTC CASSQETSGGFPRAQYF